The 21 T cell receptor beta chains reported below all come from one sample, sequenced in a study of radiotherapy plus CTLA-4 blockade in lung cancer. The protocol was immunoSEQ multiplex PCR, while the TCRdb copy is restricted to in-frame clones and leaves out a portion. The repertoire holds 50,000 to 75,000 clones, with approximately 80% as singletons. The sample was peripheral blood, taken from a patient treated with radiotherapy plus ipilimumab. The receptors were gathered from a human donor with non-small cell lung cancer who had a complete response to radiotherapy plus ipilimumab.

A single count supports this clone. This rearrangement joins TRBV5-1 to TRBJ2-3; 12 positions agree with TRBD2. The V gene end was trimmed by 3 bases and the J gene end by 7 bases; junction bases not matched to a gene: 9. Per the germline V gene, CDR1 is SGHRS and CDR2 is YFSETQ. The CDR3 extends over 16 amino acids. Written as DNA, the CDR3 is TGCGCCAGCAGCTCCTCCGGACTAGCGGGAACGAATACGCAGTATTTT. It codes for CASSSSGLAGTNTQYF.

The CDR3: CATSGGTDTQYF. The CDR3 DNA reads TGCGCCACCTCGGGGGGCACAGATACGCAGTATTTT. The genes are TRBV10-1 and TRBJ2-3, with a possible D match to TRBD2 (6 bases). The CDR3 runs 12 residues. Between the trimmed V and J ends, which lost 10 bases and 1 base, there was a span of 9 bases. From germline, CDR1 is WNHNN and CDR2 SYGVQD (reference sequence).

This chain uses TRBV10-2 with TRBJ2-5; D may correspond to TRBD1 or TRBD2 (5 bases each). The DNA end favors TRBJ2-7, so the J call may be wrong. The length of the CDR3 is 13 residues. Germline V lookup: CDR1 WSHSY, CDR2 SAAADI. CDR3 coding DNA: TGCGCCAGCAGTGAGTCGGGACCTTACGAGCAGTACTTC. Translated: CASSESGPYEQYF.

The chain joins TRBV11-3 to TRBJ2-2, with D unresolved. Germline V gene lookup returns CDR1 SGHNT and CDR2 YENEEA. V lost 1 base and J lost 1, with 7 bases in between. The CDR3 length is 15 residues. The chain's CDR3 is CASSLVMGNTGELFF. As DNA, the CDR3 is TGTGCCAGCAGCTTAGTAATGGGGAACACCGGGGAGCTGTTTTTT.

Only a few counts were recorded for this clone. The chain recombines TRBV6-6 with TRBJ1-2, with 7 bases lining up with TRBD1. With 5 bases clipped from V and 7 bases from J, the junction kept 7 bases outside the gene matches. CDR1 and CDR2 (germline): MNHNY, SVGAGI (reference sequence). The CDR3 spans 13 residues. For the CDR3, the DNA is TGTGCCAGCAGTCCCAGACAGGGTCTTGGCTACACCTTC. Protein sequence: CASSPRQGLGYTF.

A single count supports this clone. This specimen includes other DNA sequences encoding the same CDR3. The chain has TRBV19 and TRBJ1-1; D gene uncertain. V was shortened by 3 bases and J by 11 bases, with 10 bases between the two germline ends. The CDR3 is 11 residues long. Germline loops: CDR1 LNHDA, CDR2 SQIVND (reference sequence). The CDR3 coding sequence is TGTGCCAGTAGTATTTCCTTCGAGGCTTTCTTT. Protein: CASSISFEAFF.

The chain is built from TRBV14 and TRBJ2-5; D not resolved. TRBJ2-7 explains the end of the DNA better; the J call may be wrong. Germline V lookup: CDR1 SGHDN, CDR2 FVKESK. The CDR3 consists of 15 residues. CDR3 DNA sequence: TGTGCCAGCAGTCTTTCCTGGGGAAACTCCTACGAGCAGTACTTC. Its protein product is CASSLSWGNSYEQYF.

This chain connects TRBV29-1 to TRBJ2-4; a weak D match, TRBD2 (5 bases). The CDR3 runs 16 residues. V was trimmed by 4 bases and J by 0 bases, leaving 16 bases between them. The germline gives CDR1 SQVTM, CDR2 ANQGSEA. CDR3 protein: CSVVIRESLAKNIQYF. In nucleotides, the CDR3 is TGCAGCGTTGTGATAAGGGAGAGCCTAGCCAAAAACATTCAGTACTTC.

The chain employs TRBV30 and TRBJ2-7, with D hard to call. V was clipped by 0 bases and J by 3 bases, with 9 bases between them. Germline loops: CDR1 GTSNPN, CDR2 SVGIG (reference sequence). The CDR3 totals 13 residues. This chain's CDR3 is CAWSVGSSYEQYF. The CDR3 DNA reads TGTGCCTGGAGTGTCGGGTCAAGCTACGAGCAGTACTTC.

The chain employs TRBV30 and TRBJ1-5, with 7 bases identical to TRBD1. The CDR3 has 15 amino acids. The junction had 16 bases not matched to a gene; V was cut back by 7 bases and J by 7 bases. Germline V gene lookup returns CDR1 GTSNPN and CDR2 SVGIG (reference sequence). CDR3 DNA: TGTGCCTCTCGATCTCTTACAGGGGTTAGCCAGCCCCAGCATTTT. It translates to CASRSLTGVSQPQHF.

This rearrangement joins TRBV7-8 to TRBJ2-7; 7 bases are a match to TRBD1. Per the germline V gene, CDR1 is SGHVS and CDR2 is FQNEAQ. V dropped 1 base and J dropped 1; count of bases not matched to a gene: 7. The CDR3 spans 16 residues. The CDR3, as DNA: TGTGCCAGCAGCTTAGTAGGGACAGTGCTTTCCTACGAGCAGTACTTC. Its translation is CASSLVGTVLSYEQYF.

This clone has more than one count but fewer than ten. The chain employs TRBV29-1 and TRBJ2-7; tentatively, D is TRBD1 (6 bases). Between the trimmed V and J ends, which lost 5 bases and 0 bases, there was a span of 20 bases. Germline-derived CDR1 and CDR2 are SQVTM and ANQGSEA. The CDR3 loop spans 16 amino acids. CDR3 DNA sequence: TGCAGCGTTATACTGGGGGCGGACTCCCTCTCCTACGAGCAGTACTTC. This translates into CSVILGADSLSYEQYF.

This clone has only a few counts. DNA of the CDR3: TGTGCTCCCCGGACCCCACTACAAGAGACCCAGTACTTC. Protein: CAPRTPLQETQYF. The chain links TRBV2 to TRBJ2-5; the D is unclear. The germline gives CDR1 SNHLY, CDR2 FYNNEI. The CDR3 has 13 residues. The complete variable domain, with remaining parts taken from reference TRBV2 and TRBJ2-5, reads EPEVTQTPSHQVTQMGQEVILRCVPISNHLYFYWYRQILGQKVEFLVSFYNNEISEKSEIFDDQFSVERPDGSNFTLKIRSTKLEDSAMYFCAPRTPLQETQYFGPGTRLLVL.

V usage is TRBV7-9 and J usage is TRBJ2-1; 10 bases map to TRBD1. The length of the CDR3 is 16 residues. J was trimmed by 8 bases and V by 5 bases; bases with no gene match: 12. Germline V gene data show CDR1 as SEHNR and CDR2 as FQNEAQ (reference sequence). CDR3: CASSQTEGQGLHEQFF. CDR3 nucleotides: TGTGCCAGCAGCCAAACAGAGGGACAGGGGCTCCATGAGCAGTTCTTC.

This rearrangement joins TRBV12-5 to TRBJ1-5, with TRBD1 as a possible D gene (5 bases). The CDR3 spans 18 residues. The V end lost 2 bases, the J end lost 2 bases, and 19 bases lay between the germline ends. Germline V gene data show CDR1 as LGHNT and CDR2 as FRNRAP. The DNA for the CDR3 is TGTGCTAGTGGTTTGACTCGCTCGGGGGGAGGAGGCAATCAGCCCCAGCATTTT. Encoded protein: CASGLTRSGGGGNQPQHF. The entire variable domain, with the rest obtained from reference TRBV12-5 and TRBJ1-5, is as follows: DARVTQTPRHKVTEMGQEVTMRCQPILGHNTVFWYRQTMMQGLELLAYFRNRAPLDDSGMPKDRFSAEMPDATLATLKIQPSEPRDSAVYFCASGLTRSGGGGNQPQHFGDGTRLSIL.

There are a few counts of this clone. The chain employs TRBV7-8 and TRBJ2-6; 9 positions match TRBD1. The CDR3 is 16 residues long. J lost 4 bases, V lost 5 bases, and 6 bases had no gene match. Germline V lookup: CDR1 SGHVS, CDR2 FQNEAQ. The DNA of the CDR3 is TGTGCCAGCAGCACGACAGGGGGAGTGGGGGCCAACGTCCTGACTTTC. Its translation: CASSTTGGVGANVLTF.

The V and J genes are TRBV6-5 and TRBJ2-3; TRBD1 matches 7 bases. The V and J ends lost 2 bases and 1 base, in that order; junction bases with no gene match: 3. CDR1 is MNHEY and CDR2 is SVGAGI in the germline V gene. CDR3 length: 15 residues. CDR3 nucleotide sequence: TGTGCCAGCAGTTACGTCCAGGGGGGCACAGATACGCAGTATTTT. It is translated as CASSYVQGGTDTQYF.

The V and J genes are TRBV5-1 and TRBJ2-2; a weak D match, TRBD1 (6 bases). The CDR3 spans 15 residues. With 3 bases removed from V and 1 base from J, the gap between germline ends came to 10 bases. Germline V CDR1 and CDR2: SGHRS, YFSETQ. CDR3 DNA sequence: TGCGCCAGCAGCTCCTTACAGGGGAACACCGGGGAGCTGTTTTTT. Translation gives CASSSLQGNTGELFF.

The chain employs TRBV19 and TRBJ2-6; the D is unclear. In germline, CDR1 is LNHDA, CDR2 SQIVND (reference sequence). The CDR3 length is 15 residues. V lost 3 bases and J lost 0, with 6 bases in between. The CDR3 spells CASSMVVSGANVLTF. Written as DNA, the CDR3 is TGTGCCAGTAGTATGGTAGTCTCTGGGGCCAACGTCCTGACTTTC.

V gene TRBV7-2 combines with J gene TRBJ1-2; D unclear. CDR3 length: 14 amino acids. The germline CDR1 and CDR2 sequences are SGHTA and FQGNSA. Trimming removed 5 bases from V and 5 bases from J, with 15 bases in between. The CDR3 DNA reads as TGTGCCAGCAGCCCTTCCGGCCCGGGGTATGGCTACACCTTC. Its protein is CASSPSGPGYGYTF.

J is TRBJ1-1 and V is TRBV4-3, with 7 bases fitting TRBD1. V was clipped by 1 base and J by 0 bases; unmatched bases: 5. CDR1 is LGHNA and CDR2 is YSLEER in the germline V gene. This CDR3 is built from 16 residues. CDR3 region: CASSQVGQIMNTEAFF. The DNA of the CDR3 is TGCGCCAGCAGCCAAGTGGGACAGATCATGAACACTGAAGCTTTCTTT.